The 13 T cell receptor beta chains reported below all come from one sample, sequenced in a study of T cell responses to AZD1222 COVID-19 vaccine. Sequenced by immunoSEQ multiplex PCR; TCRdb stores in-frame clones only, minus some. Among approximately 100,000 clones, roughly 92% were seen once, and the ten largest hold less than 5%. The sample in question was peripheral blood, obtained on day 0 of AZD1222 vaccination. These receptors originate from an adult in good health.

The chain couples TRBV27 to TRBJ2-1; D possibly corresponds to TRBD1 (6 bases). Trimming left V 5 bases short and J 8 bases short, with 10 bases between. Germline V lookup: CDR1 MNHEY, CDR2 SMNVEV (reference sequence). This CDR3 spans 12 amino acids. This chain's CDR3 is CASSPQGYEQFF. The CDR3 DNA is TGTGCCAGCAGTCCGCAGGGGTATGAGCAGTTCTTC.

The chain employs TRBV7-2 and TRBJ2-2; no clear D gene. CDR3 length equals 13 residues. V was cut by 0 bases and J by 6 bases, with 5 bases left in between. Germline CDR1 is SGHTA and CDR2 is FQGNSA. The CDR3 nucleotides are TGTGCCAGCAGCTTAGCTTTTGCCGGGGAGCTGTTTTTT. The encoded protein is CASSLAFAGELFF. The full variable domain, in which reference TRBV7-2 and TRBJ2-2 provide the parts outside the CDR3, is GAGVSQSPSNKVTEKGKDVELRCDPISGHTALYWYRQSLGQGLEFLIYFQGNSAPDKSGLPSDRFSAERTGGSVSTLTIQRTQQEDSAVYLCASSLAFAGELFFGEGSRLTVL.

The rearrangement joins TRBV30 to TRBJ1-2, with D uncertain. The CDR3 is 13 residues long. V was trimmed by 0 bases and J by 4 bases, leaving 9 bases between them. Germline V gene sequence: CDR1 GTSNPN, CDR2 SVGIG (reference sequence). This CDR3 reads CAWSVQRTYGYTF. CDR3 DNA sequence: TGTGCCTGGAGTGTACAGCGGACCTATGGCTACACCTTC.

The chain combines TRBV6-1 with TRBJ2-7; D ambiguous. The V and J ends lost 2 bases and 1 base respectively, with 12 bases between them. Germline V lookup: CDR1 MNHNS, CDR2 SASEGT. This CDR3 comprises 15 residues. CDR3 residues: CASSEMERRSYEQYF. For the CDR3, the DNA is TGTGCCAGCAGTGAAATGGAGCGACGATCCTACGAGCAGTACTTC.

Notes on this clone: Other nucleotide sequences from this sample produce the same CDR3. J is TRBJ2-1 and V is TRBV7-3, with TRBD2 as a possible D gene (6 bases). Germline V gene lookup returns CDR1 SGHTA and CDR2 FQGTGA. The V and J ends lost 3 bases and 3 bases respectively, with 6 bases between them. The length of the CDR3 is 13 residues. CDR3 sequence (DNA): TGTGCCAGCAGCTTGACTAGCTACAATGAGCAGTTCTTC. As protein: CASSLTSYNEQFF.

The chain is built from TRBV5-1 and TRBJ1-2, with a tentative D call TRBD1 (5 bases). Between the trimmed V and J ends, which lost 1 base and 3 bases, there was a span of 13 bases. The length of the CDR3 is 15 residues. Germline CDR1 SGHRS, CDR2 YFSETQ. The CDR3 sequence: CASSLFQGMDYGYTF. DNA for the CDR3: TGCGCCAGCAGCTTGTTTCAGGGCATGGACTATGGCTACACCTTC.

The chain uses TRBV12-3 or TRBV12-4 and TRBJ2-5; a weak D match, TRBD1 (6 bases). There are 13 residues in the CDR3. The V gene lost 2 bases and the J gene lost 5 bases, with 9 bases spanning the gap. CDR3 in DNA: TGTGCCAGCAGTTTATCAGGGGCGGAGACCCAGTACTTC. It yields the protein CASSLSGAETQYF.

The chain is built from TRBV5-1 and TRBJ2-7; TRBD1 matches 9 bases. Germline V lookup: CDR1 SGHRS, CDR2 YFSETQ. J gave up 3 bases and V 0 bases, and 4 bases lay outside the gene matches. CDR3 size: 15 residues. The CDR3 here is CASSLGGQGFYEQYF. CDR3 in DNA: TGCGCCAGCAGCTTGGGGGGACAGGGCTTCTACGAGCAGTACTTC.

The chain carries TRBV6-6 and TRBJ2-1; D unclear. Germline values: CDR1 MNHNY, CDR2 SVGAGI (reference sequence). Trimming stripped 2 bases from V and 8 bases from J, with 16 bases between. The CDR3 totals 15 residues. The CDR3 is CASSYGASLGDEQFF. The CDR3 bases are TGTGCCAGCAGTTACGGCGCCTCCCTAGGAGATGAGCAGTTCTTC.

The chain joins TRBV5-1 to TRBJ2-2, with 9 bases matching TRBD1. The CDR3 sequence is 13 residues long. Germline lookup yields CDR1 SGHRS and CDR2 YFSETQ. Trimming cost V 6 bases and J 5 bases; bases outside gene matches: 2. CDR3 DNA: TGCGCCAGCACCGACAGGGGGACCGGGGAGCTGTTTTTT. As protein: CASTDRGTGELFF.

The CDR3 protein is CASSEGEAGELFF. The CDR3 DNA is TGTGCCAGCAGTGAAGGGGAGGCCGGGGAGCTGTTTTTT. The rearrangement joins TRBV6-1 to TRBJ2-2, with D tentatively TRBD2 (6 bases). This CDR3 has 13 amino acids. Germline assignment: CDR1 MNHNS and CDR2 SASEGT. Trimming cost V 1 base and J 6 bases, with 6 bases left between them.

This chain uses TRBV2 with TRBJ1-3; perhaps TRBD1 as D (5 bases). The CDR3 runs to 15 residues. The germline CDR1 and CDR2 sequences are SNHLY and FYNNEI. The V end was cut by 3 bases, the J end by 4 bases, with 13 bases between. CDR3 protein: CASSDMRRVGNTIYF. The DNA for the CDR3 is TGTGCCAGCAGTGACATGCGCAGGGTGGGAAACACCATATATTTT.

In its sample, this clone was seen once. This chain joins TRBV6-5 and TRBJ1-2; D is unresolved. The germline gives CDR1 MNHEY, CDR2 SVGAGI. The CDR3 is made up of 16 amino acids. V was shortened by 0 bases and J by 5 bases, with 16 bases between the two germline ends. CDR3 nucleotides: TGTGCCAGCAGTTACTCAGCGGCGGCAGGACTTTATGGCTACACCTTC. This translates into CASSYSAAAGLYGYTF.